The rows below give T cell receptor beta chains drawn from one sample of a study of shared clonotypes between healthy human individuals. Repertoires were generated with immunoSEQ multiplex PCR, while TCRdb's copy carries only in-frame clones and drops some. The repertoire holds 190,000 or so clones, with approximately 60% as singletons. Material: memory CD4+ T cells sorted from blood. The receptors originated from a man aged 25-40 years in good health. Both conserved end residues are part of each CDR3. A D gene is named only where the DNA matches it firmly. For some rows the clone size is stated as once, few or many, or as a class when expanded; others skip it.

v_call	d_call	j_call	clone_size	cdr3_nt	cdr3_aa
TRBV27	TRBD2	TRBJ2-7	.	TGTGCCAGCAGTTTATCGACTAGCGGGAGGAAGAACGAGCAGTACTTC	CASSLSTSGRKNEQYF
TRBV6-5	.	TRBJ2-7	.	TGTGCCAGCAGTAACTACGGGACACAGACCTACGAGCAGTACTTC	CASSNYGTQTYEQYF
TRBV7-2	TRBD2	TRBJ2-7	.	TGTGCCAGCAGCTTATTGGGTCTAGCGGGAAACTTC	CASSLLGLAGNF
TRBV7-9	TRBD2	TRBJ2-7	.	TGTGCCAGCAGCGATAGCGGGGGCTCCTACGAGCAGTACTTC	CASSDSGGSYEQYF
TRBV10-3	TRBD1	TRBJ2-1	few	TGTGCCGTTAAAACCGGGACAGGGGAAAATGAGCAGTTCTTC	CAVKTGTGENEQFF
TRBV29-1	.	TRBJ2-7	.	TGCAGCGTGCGACCCCGCGACGAGCAGTACTTC	CSVRPRDEQYF
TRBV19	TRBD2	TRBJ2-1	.	TGTGCCAGTAGTGTCTGGACTAGCGGGAGCTTCCCCAATGAGCAGTTCTTC	CASSVWTSGSFPNEQFF
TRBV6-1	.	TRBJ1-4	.	TGTGCCAGCAGACACTGGGGTGAAAAACTGTTTTTT	CASRHWGEKLFF
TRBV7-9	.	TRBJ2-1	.	TGTGCCAGCAGCTTAAGACAGGCAGATAACAATGAGCAGTTCTTC	CASSLRQADNNEQFF
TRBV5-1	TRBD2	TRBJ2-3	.	TGCGCCAGCAGCTTGTTAGCGGGAGGGGGAGATACGCAGTATTTT	CASSLLAGGGDTQYF
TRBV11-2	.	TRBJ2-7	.	TGTGCCAGCAGCTTGACAGGCTACGAGCAGTACTTC	CASSLTGYEQYF
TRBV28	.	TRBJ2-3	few	TGTGCCAGCAGTTTAGCGGGGAGCACAGATACGCAGTATTTT	CASSLAGSTDTQYF
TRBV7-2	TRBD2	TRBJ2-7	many	TGTGCCAGCAGCTTTGGGGGGACTAGTTCCTACGAGCAGTACTTC	CASSFGGTSSYEQYF
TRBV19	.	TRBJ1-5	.	TGTGCCAGTAGTATAGGCAGGGTAGGGAATCAGCCCCAGCATTTT	CASSIGRVGNQPQHF
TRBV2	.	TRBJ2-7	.	TGTGCCAGCAGGGTAAGGGTACACGAGCAGTACTTC	CASRVRVHEQYF
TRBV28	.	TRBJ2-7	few	TGTGCCAGCAGTTTAGGTTCACCTAGCGAGCAGTACTTC	CASSLGSPSEQYF
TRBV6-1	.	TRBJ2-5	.	TGTGCCAGCAGAACAGATGTGGGAACCCAGTACTTC	CASRTDVGTQYF
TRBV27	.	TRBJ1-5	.	TGTGCCAGCAGTTCAGTAGCAGGGCTCGGACAGCCCCAGCATTTT	CASSSVAGLGQPQHF
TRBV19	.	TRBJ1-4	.	TGTGCCAGTAAGGGATTTGCAACTAATGAAAAACTGTTTTTT	CASKGFATNEKLFF
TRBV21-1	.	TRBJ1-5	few	TGTGCCAGCAGCATCGATCAGCCCCAGCATTTT	CASSIDQPQHF
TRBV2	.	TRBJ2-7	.	TGTGCCAGCAGTGAACCGGGAGCCCCTACGCGGGAGCAGTACTTC	CASSEPGAPTREQYF
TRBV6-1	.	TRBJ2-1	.	TGTGCCAGCAGTGAAGAGTATAGAGGGAGACTAGGGCACAATGAGCAGTTCTTC	CASSEEYRGRLGHNEQFF
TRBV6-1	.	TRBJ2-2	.	TGTGCCAGCAATCGGGGGAGTTCGTTCACCGGGGAGCTGTTTTTT	CASNRGSSFTGELFF
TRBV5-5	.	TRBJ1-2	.	TGTGCCAGCAGCTTGCACAGGGCGAACTATGGCTACACCTTC	CASSLHRANYGYTF
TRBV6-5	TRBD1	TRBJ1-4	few	TGTGCCAGCAAGGGACAGCCAAATGAAAAACTGTTTTTT	CASKGQPNEKLFF
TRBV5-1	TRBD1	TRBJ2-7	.	TGCGCCAGCAGCTTGGGACCAATCGTGGGGACAGCTAACTACGAGCAGTACTTC	CASSLGPIVGTANYEQYF
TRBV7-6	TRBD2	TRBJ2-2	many	TGTGCCAGCAGCTCCCACGGGACTAGCGGGAGGGTGAACACCGGGGAGCTGTTTTTT	CASSSHGTSGRVNTGELFF
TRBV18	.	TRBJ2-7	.	TGTGCCAGCTCACCACTGTTTCGGTCGGACTCCTACGAGCAGTACTTC	CASSPLFRSDSYEQYF
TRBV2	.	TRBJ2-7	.	TGTGCAACCACCACCGAAGGGGGCTCCTACGAGCAGTACTTC	CATTTEGGSYEQYF
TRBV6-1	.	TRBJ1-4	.	TGTGCCAGTAGGACTGTAGATGAAAAACTGTTTTTT	CASRTVDEKLFF
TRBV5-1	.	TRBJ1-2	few	TGCGCCAGCAGCCGACGACAGGCCTATGGCTACACCTTC	CASSRRQAYGYTF
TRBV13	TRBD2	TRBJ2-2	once	TGTGCCAGCAGCTTAGGCGGGCTAGCGGGACCCTTCACCGGGGAGCTGTTTTTT	CASSLGGLAGPFTGELFF
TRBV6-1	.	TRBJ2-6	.	TGTGCCAGCAGCGACAGTCCCTCTGGGGCCAACGTCCTGACTTTC	CASSDSPSGANVLTF
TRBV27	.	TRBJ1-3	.	TGTGCCAGCAGTCCAAACAGGGATATAGGAAACACCATATATTTT	CASSPNRDIGNTIYF
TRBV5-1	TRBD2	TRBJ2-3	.	TGCGCCAGCAGGCTAGCGGGACTCACAGATACGCAGTATTTT	CASRLAGLTDTQYF
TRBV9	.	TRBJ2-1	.	TGTGCCAGCAGCGAAGGGGGGGCGAAGTCCTACAATGAGCAGTTCTTC	CASSEGGAKSYNEQFF
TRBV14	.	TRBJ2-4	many	TGTGCCAGCAACGAGGAACGGCCTCGGGACATTCAGTACTTC	CASNEERPRDIQYF
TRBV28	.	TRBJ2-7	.	TGTGCCAGCAGTTTCAGGATAGGCCACGAGCAGTACTTC	CASSFRIGHEQYF
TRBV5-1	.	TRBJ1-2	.	TGCGCCAGCAGCTTGGATGGGCAGGGGTCGGGCTATGGCTACACCTTC	CASSLDGQGSGYGYTF
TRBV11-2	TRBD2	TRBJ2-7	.	TGTGCCAGCAGCTTAGAGGGTAGCGGGAGGCACGAGCAGTACTTC	CASSLEGSGRHEQYF
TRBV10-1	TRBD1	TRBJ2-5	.	TGCGCCAGCAGTGAAGGACAGGGGGCGTTAAGCCAAGAGACCCAGTACTTC	CASSEGQGALSQETQYF
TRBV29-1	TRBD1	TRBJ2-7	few	TGCAGCGTTCACCGTAGACAGGGATGCTACCACGAGCAGTACTTC	CSVHRRQGCYHEQYF